This record covers a single T cell receptor (beta chain). Antigen specificity is unknown. CDR1 is SQVTM and CDR2 is ANQGSEA in the germline V gene. This CDR3 comprises 12 residues. V dropped 6 bases and J dropped 5; count of bases not matched to a gene: 2. The TCR beta cDNA libraries carried unique molecular identifiers. Hundreds of thousands of cDNA molecules came from around 0.96 to 9.9 million T cells. TCRdb ran MiXCR on the PCR reads and lists one entry per CDR3 protein. The repertoire includes about 460,000 distinct CDR3 sequences, roughly 45% of them detected once, and 9.5% to 13% sits in the top ten. The sample comes from a study of post-analysis software for immune sequencing data. Study-level results: A handful of TRBV segments, including TRBV5-6, TRBV5-1 and TRBV20-1, were more frequent in patients than controls.

The chain carries TRBV29-1 and TRBJ2-3; the match to TRBD2 covers 10 bases. The origin of this receptor is a girl aged 10-17 years with multiple sclerosis. The sequenced material came from blood. CDR3 coding DNA: TGCAGCGTCGTAGCGGGAGGAGATACGCAGTATTTT. Protein: CSVVAGGDTQYF.